Listed below are T cell receptor beta chains from one sample, sequenced in a study of T cell responses to AZD1222 COVID-19 vaccine. Sequencing used immunoSEQ multiplex PCR; TCRdb keeps in-frame clones, though not all of them. The data show 90,000 to 150,000 clones, with about 85% seen just once and 2.4% held by the top ten. Sequencing was performed on peripheral blood, taken on day 0 of AZD1222 vaccination. The source of these receptors is an adult in good health. Both conserved end residues are part of each CDR3. D genes are given only for firm matches. Expanded clones are given a class, and other clones once, few, many or no size at all.

clone size	V gene	J gene	D gene	CDR3 protein	CDR3 DNA
.	TRBV30	TRBJ1-5	.	CAWNTGNQPQHF	TGTGCCTGGAACACCGGTAATCAGCCCCAGCATTTT
.	TRBV7-9	TRBJ1-1	.	CASSSGTLLTEAFF	TGTGCCAGCAGCTCCGGGACACTGCTTACTGAAGCTTTCTTT
once	TRBV30	TRBJ1-5	TRBD1	CAWSVRGGRGNQPQHF	TGTGCCTGGAGTGTACGGGGGGGCAGGGGGAATCAGCCCCAGCATTTT
.	TRBV6-1	TRBJ2-1	TRBD2	CASSATSGSTSYNEQFF	TGTGCCAGCAGTGCAACTAGCGGGAGTACCTCCTACAATGAGCAGTTCTTC
.	TRBV5-6	TRBJ2-5	TRBD1	CASSWGTGGRAQETQYF	TGTGCCAGCAGCTGGGGAACAGGGGGCCGGGCTCAAGAGACCCAGTACTTC
.	TRBV12-3/TRBV12-4	TRBJ2-7	.	CASRQSRYEQYF	TGTGCCAGCAGGCAGAGCCGCTACGAGCAGTACTTC
.	TRBV6-6	TRBJ2-7	.	CASSYSEVGEQYF	TGTGCCAGCAGTTACTCGGAGGTCGGCGAGCAGTACTTC
few	TRBV5-1	TRBJ2-7	TRBD2	CASSLAPGTSGSDEQYF	TGCGCCAGCAGCTTGGCCCCGGGAACTAGCGGGAGCGACGAGCAGTACTTC
.	TRBV12-5	TRBJ2-3	.	CASGPSGYTDTQYF	TGTGCTAGTGGTCCCAGCGGTTACACAGATACGCAGTATTTT
once	TRBV5-1	TRBJ1-4	TRBD1	CASSLDPGQGSEKLFF	TGCGCCAGCAGCTTGGACCCGGGACAGGGGAGTGAAAAACTGTTTTTT
.	TRBV11-3	TRBJ2-3	TRBD2	CASSPGRASSTDTQYF	TGTGCCAGCAGCCCCGGGAGGGCCTCTAGCACAGATACGCAGTATTTT
.	TRBV28	TRBJ1-2	.	CAIQGQGFSYTF	TGTGCCATCCAGGGGCAGGGTTTTAGCTACACCTTC
.	TRBV28	TRBJ1-5	.	CASRVWGRPQHF	TGTGCCAGCAGAGTTTGGGGCCGCCCCCAGCATTTT
.	TRBV6-5	TRBJ1-1	.	CASRHITEAFF	TGTGCCAGCAGGCACATCACTGAAGCTTTCTTT
.	TRBV5-4	TRBJ2-7	TRBD2	CASSAGLAGHSYEQYF	TGTGCCAGCAGCGCGGGACTAGCGGGACACTCCTACGAGCAGTACTTC
.	TRBV19	TRBJ2-3	.	CASSPAGTDTQYF	TGTGCCAGTTCCCCGGCGGGTACAGATACGCAGTATTTT
.	TRBV20-1	TRBJ2-7	.	CSVPRIEQYF	TGCAGTGTCCCGAGGATCGAGCAGTACTTC
.	TRBV30	TRBJ1-2	.	CAWNRAYGYTF	TGTGCCTGGAACAGGGCCTATGGCTACACCTTC
.	TRBV27	TRBJ2-3	TRBD2	CASSSPRGSTDTQYF	TGTGCCAGCAGCTCGCCGCGGGGGAGCACAGATACGCAGTATTTT
.	TRBV12-5	TRBJ2-1	.	CASGWGGSSVLYEQFF	TGTGCTAGTGGCTGGGGCGGCTCCTCCGTACTATATGAGCAGTTCTTC
.	TRBV24-1	TRBJ1-5	.	CATSDGRNSNQPQHF	TGTGCCACCAGTGATGGACGGAATAGCAATCAGCCCCAGCATTTT
.	TRBV30	TRBJ2-7	.	CASDGGTYEQYF	TGTGCCTCAGATGGGGGAACCTACGAGCAGTACTTC
.	TRBV11-2	TRBJ1-1	.	CASSFSATEAFF	TGTGCCAGCAGCTTCTCGGCCACTGAAGCTTTCTTT
few	TRBV28	TRBJ2-7	TRBD2	CASSFGTSGPEQYF	TGTGCCAGCAGTTTTGGGACTAGCGGGCCTGAGCAGTACTTC
.	TRBV10-2	TRBJ1-2	.	CASSERTNDGYTF	TGCGCCAGCAGTGAGCGGACAAACGATGGCTACACCTTC
.	TRBV24-1	TRBJ1-1	.	CATKGEGTEAFF	TGTGCCACCAAGGGGGAGGGCACTGAAGCTTTCTTT
once	TRBV4-1	TRBJ1-4	.	CASSPGRGMGEKLFF	TGCGCCAGCAGCCCGGGTAGGGGAATGGGGGAAAAACTGTTTTTT
.	TRBV19	TRBJ1-1	.	CASSILGGTEAFF	TGTGCCAGTAGTATTCTGGGGGGCACTGAAGCTTTCTTT
.	TRBV3-1/TRBV3-2	TRBJ2-7	.	CASSQQPGEQYF	TGTGCCAGCAGCCAACAGCCGGGGGAGCAGTACTTC
.	TRBV5-1	TRBJ2-1	TRBD1	CASSLQGSLYNEQFF	TGCGCCAGCAGCTTACAGGGGTCATTATACAATGAGCAGTTCTTC
.	TRBV2	TRBJ1-1	.	CASSVGLNTEAFF	TGTGCCAGCAGTGTGGGCCTGAACACTGAAGCTTTCTTT
.	TRBV3-1/TRBV3-2	TRBJ1-3	TRBD1	CASSQDGTGWAGTIYF	TGTGCCAGCAGCCAAGACGGGACAGGGTGGGCTGGCACCATATATTTT
.	TRBV28	TRBJ2-3	TRBD1	CASSSQGTGSGTDTQYF	TGTGCCAGCAGTTCCCAAGGGACAGGGAGTGGTACAGATACGCAGTATTTT
.	TRBV5-1	TRBJ2-3	TRBD2	CASSLEGSGAGTDTQYF	TGCGCCAGCAGCTTGGAAGGTAGCGGGGCGGGCACAGATACGCAGTATTTT
.	TRBV19	TRBJ2-2	TRBD2	CATGRGGGANTGELFF	TGTGCCACGGGGAGGGGTGGAGGCGCGAACACCGGGGAGCTGTTTTTT
.	TRBV5-6	TRBJ1-3	.	CASSFPSSGNTIYF	TGTGCCAGCAGCTTTCCAAGCTCTGGAAACACCATATATTTT
.	TRBV7-8	TRBJ1-4	.	CASSSYRAPGGEKLFF	TGTGCCAGCAGCTCCTACAGGGCCCCGGGCGGTGAAAAACTGTTTTTT
.	TRBV7-3	TRBJ2-3	.	CASSASGGGVTDTQYF	TGTGCCAGCAGCGCCAGCGGAGGGGGGGTCACAGATACGCAGTATTTT
.	TRBV7-7	TRBJ2-1	TRBD2	CASSLKLAGGPTADEQFF	TGTGCTAGCAGCTTAAAATTAGCGGGAGGGCCCACTGCGGATGAGCAGTTCTTC
.	TRBV7-2	TRBJ2-2	.	CAPLEPNTGELFF	TGTGCCCCCTTGGAACCCAACACCGGGGAGCTGTTTTTT
once	TRBV14	TRBJ2-1	.	CASSQGVSTGHVVDEQFF	TGTGCCAGCAGCCAAGGGGTAAGTACGGGTCATGTTGTGGATGAGCAGTTCTTC
.	TRBV27	TRBJ2-3	.	CASSYSGHTDTQYF	TGTGCCAGCAGTTATTCGGGACACACAGATACGCAGTATTTT
.	TRBV5-1	TRBJ2-3	.	CASSSGPEQYF	TGCGCCAGCAGCTCGGGACCCGAGCAGTATTTT
.	TRBV28	TRBJ2-7	TRBD2	CAASGIGEQYF	TGTGCCGCAAGCGGGATTGGCGAGCAGTACTTC
once	TRBV7-8	TRBJ1-2	.	CASSLSMGGSIYGYTF	TGTGCCAGCAGCCTGAGTATGGGGGGCTCTATCTATGGCTACACCTTC
.	TRBV28	TRBJ2-3	.	CASSPPSVGPRDTQYF	TGTGCCAGCAGTCCCCCTTCTGTGGGGCCCAGGGATACGCAGTATTTT
.	TRBV6-5	TRBJ2-7	TRBD1	CASSSGGTGTYEQHF	TGTGCCAGCAGCTCAGGGGGAACTGGAACCTACGAGCAGCACTTC
.	TRBV20-1	TRBJ2-7	.	CSASSREQYF	TGCAGTGCCTCCAGCCGGGAGCAGTACTTC
.	TRBV18	TRBJ2-7	TRBD2	CASSPEVASGYEQYF	TGTGCCAGCTCACCGGAGGTCGCTAGCGGCTACGAGCAGTACTTC
once	TRBV10-2	TRBJ1-2	.	CASSEVTGYTF	TGCGCCAGCAGTGAAGTAACGGGCTACACCTTC
.	TRBV5-1	TRBJ2-3	.	CASSLDGGTSTDTQYF	TGCGCCAGCAGCTTGGATGGCGGGACTAGCACAGATACGCAGTATTTT
.	TRBV24-1	TRBJ1-3	.	CATSPAGSGTIYF	TGTGCCACCAGTCCCGCAGGATCAGGCACCATATATTTT
once	TRBV4-2	TRBJ1-2	.	CASSQAIDYGYTF	TGTGCCAGCAGCCAAGCCATAGACTATGGCTACACCTTC